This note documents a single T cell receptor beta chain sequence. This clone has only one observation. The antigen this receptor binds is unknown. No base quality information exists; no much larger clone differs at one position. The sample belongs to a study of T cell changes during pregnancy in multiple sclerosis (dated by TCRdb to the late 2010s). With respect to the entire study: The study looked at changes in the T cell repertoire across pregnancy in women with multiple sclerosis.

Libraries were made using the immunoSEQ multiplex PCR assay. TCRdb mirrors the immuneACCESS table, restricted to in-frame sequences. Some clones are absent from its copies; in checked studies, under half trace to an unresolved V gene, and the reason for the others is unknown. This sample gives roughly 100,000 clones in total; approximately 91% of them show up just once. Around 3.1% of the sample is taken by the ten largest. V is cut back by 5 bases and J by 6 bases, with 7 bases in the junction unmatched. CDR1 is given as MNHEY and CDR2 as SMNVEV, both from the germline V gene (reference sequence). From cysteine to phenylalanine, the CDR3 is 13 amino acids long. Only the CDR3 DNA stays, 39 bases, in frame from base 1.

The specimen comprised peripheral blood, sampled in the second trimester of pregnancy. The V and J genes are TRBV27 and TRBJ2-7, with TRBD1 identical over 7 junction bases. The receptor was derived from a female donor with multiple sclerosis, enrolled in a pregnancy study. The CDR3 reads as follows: CASSMGQLGEQYF. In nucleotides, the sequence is TGTGCCAGCAGTATGGGACAGCTCGGCGAGCAGTACTTC.